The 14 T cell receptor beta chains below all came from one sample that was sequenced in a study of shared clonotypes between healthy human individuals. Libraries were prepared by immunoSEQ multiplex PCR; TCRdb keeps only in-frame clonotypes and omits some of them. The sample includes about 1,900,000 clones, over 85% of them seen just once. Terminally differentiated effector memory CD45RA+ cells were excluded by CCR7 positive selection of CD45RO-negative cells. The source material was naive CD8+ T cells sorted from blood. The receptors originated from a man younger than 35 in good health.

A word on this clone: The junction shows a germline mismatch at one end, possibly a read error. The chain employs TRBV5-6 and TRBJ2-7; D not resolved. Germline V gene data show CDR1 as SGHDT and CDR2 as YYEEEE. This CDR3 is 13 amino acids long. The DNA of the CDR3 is TGTGTCAGCAGCTTAGGGTCGGGTGAAGAGCAGTACTTC. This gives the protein CVSSLGSGEEQYF.

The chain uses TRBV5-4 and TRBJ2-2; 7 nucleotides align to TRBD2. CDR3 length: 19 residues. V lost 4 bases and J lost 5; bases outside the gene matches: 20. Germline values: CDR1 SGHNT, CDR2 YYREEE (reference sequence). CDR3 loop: CASSQNGLVAVRSTGELFF. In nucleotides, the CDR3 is TGTGCCAGCAGCCAAAACGGACTAGTCGCCGTCCGCAGTACCGGGGAGCTGTTTTTT.

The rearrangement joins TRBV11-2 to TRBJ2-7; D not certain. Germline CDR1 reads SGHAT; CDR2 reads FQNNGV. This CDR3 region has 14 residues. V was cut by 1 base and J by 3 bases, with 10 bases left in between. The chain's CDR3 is CASSLAPDYYEQYF. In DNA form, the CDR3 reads TGTGCCAGCAGCTTAGCCCCTGATTACTACGAGCAGTACTTC.

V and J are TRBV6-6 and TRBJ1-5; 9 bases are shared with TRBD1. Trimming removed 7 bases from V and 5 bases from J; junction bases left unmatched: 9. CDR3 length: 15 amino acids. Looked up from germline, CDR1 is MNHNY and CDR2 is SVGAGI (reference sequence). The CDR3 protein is CASTKGQGDYQPQHF. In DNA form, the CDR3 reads TGTGCCAGCACCAAGGGACAGGGTGATTATCAGCCCCAGCATTTT.

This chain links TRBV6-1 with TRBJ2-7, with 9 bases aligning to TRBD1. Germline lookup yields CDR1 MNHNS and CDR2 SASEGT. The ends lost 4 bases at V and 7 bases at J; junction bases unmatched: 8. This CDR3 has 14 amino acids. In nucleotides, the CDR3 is TGTGCCAGCAGTGGCCGGGACAGGGTTACGGAGCAGTACTTC. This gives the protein CASSGRDRVTEQYF.

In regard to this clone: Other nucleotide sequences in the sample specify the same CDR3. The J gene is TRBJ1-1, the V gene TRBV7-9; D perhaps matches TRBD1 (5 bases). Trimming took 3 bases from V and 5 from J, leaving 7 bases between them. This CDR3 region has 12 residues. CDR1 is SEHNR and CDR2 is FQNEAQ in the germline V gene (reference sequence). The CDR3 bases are TGTGCCAGCAGCTTTCAGGGAACTGAAGCTTTCTTT. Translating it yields CASSFQGTEAFF.

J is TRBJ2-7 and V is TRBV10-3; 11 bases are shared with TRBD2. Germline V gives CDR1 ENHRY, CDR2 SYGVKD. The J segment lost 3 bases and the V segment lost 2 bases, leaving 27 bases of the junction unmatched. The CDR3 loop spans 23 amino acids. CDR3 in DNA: TGTGCCATCAGTGAGAAAGACTATACGGGTCTAGCGGGAGGACAACCACTGCTCTACGAGCAGTACTTC. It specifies CAISEKDYTGLAGGQPLLYEQYF.

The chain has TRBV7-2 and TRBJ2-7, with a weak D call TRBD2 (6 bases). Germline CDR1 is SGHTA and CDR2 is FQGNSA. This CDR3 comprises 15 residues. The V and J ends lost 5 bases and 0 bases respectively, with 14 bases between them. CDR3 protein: CASSPGLPSSYEQYF. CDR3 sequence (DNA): TGTGCCAGCAGCCCGGGACTTCCCAGCTCCTACGAGCAGTACTTC.

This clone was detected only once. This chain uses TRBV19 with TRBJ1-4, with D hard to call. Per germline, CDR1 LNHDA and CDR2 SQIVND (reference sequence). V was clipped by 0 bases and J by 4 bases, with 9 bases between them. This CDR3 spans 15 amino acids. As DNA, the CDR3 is TGTGCCAGTAGTATAGATGAGGAAGTTAATGAAAAACTGTTTTTT. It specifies CASSIDEEVNEKLFF.

CDR3 DNA sequence: TGTGCCAGCTCACCCTCACAGGGGATTGGGGACTACGAGCAGTACTTC. Translating it yields CASSPSQGIGDYEQYF. The rearrangement uses TRBV18 and TRBJ2-7, with 7 bases that match TRBD1. Germline CDR1 and CDR2: KGHSH and LQKENI. The CDR3 is 16 residues long. V shed 3 bases and J 3 bases; nucleotides not matched to a gene: 11.

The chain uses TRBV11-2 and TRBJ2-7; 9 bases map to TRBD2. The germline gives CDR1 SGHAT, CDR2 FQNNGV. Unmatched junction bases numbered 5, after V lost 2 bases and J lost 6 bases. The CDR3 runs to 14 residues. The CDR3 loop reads CASSLPAGGAEQYF. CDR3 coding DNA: TGTGCCAGCAGCTTACCGGCGGGAGGGGCCGAGCAGTACTTC.

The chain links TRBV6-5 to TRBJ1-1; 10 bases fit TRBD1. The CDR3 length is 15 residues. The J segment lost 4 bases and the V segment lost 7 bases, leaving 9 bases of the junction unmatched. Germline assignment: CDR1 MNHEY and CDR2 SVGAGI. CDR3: CASIGTGDHGTEAFF. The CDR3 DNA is TGTGCCAGCATCGGGACAGGGGACCATGGCACTGAAGCTTTCTTT.

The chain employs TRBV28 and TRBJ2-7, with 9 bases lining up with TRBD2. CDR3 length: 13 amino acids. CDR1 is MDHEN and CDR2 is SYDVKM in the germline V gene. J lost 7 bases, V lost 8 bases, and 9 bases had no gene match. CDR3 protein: CASVGGRAWEQYF. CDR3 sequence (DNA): TGTGCCAGCGTAGGCGGGAGGGCCTGGGAGCAGTACTTC.

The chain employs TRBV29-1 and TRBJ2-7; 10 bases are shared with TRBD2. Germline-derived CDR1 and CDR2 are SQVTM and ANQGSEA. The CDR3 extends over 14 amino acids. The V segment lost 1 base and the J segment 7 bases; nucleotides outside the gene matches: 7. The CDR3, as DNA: TGCAGCGTTGAAGGGCTAGCGGGAGTTGAAGAGCAGTACTTC. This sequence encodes CSVEGLAGVEEQYF.